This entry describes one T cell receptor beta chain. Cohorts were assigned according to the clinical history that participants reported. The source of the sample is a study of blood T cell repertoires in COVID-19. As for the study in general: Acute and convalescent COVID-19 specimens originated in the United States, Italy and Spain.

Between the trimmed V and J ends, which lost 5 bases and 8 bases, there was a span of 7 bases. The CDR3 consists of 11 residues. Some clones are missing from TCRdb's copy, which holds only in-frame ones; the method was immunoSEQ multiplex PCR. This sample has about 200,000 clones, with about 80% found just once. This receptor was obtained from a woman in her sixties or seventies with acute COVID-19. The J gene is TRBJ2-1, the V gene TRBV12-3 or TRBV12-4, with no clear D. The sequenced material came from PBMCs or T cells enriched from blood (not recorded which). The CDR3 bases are TGTGCCAGCAGTAGCCTTCATGAGCAGTTCTTC. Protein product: CASSSLHEQFF.